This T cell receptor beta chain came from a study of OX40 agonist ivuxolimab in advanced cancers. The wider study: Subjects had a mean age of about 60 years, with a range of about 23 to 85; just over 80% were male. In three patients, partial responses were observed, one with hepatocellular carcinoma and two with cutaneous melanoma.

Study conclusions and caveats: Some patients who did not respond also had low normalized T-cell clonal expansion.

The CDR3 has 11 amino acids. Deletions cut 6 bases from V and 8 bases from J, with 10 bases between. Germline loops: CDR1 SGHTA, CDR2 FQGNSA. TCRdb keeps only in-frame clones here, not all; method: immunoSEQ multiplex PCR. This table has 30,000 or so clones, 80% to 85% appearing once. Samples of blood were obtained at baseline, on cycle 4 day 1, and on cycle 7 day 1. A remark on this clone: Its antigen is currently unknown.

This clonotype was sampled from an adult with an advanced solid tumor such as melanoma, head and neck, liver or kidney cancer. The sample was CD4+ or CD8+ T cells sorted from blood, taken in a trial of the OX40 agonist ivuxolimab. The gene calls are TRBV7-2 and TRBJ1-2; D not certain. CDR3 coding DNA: TGTGCCAGCAGGGGCGGTCTCGGCTACACCTTC. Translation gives CASRGGLGYTF.